This TCR beta chain was captured by sequencing in a study of blood T cell repertoires in COVID-19. Whole-study context: Samples representing acute and convalescent COVID-19 were sourced from the United States, Italy and Spain.

V dropped 0 bases and J dropped 3 bases, with 8 bases sitting between them. Germline V gives CDR1 SQVTM, CDR2 ANQGSEA. The CDR3 is 13 amino acids. Generated by immunoSEQ multiplex PCR, the TCRdb table keeps only in-frame clones and is missing some. This table has fewer than 250,000 clones, about four fifths appearing once. The TCR originated in a middle-aged woman who had been exposed to COVID-19. The J gene is TRBJ2-5, the V gene TRBV29-1; possible D gene TRBD1, 5 bases. The sample consisted of PBMCs or T cells enriched from blood (not recorded which). CDR3 residues: CSVEEIREETQYF. CDR3 bases: TGCAGCGTTGAAGAGATCAGGGAAGAGACCCAGTACTTC.